The subject of this entry is one T cell receptor (beta chain). Its recognized antigen is unknown. No base qualities exist here, and no much larger clone lies one base off it. The sample belongs to a study of blood T cell repertoires in COVID-19 (dated by TCRdb to 2018 to 2021). A note on the overall study: The collaborator samples originated in the United States, Italy and Spain and spanned the acute and convalescent phases of COVID-19. The prospective study material was composed of cDNA or gDNA derived from T cells, B-cell-depleted T cells, or PBMCs. The dataset comprised deeply sampled blood TCRbeta repertoires from subjects exposed to, actively infected with, or recovered from COVID-19. The repertoires were released in a freely available public database intended as a resource for research on the immune response to SARS-CoV-2. The samples were drawn from two sources: the first 160 participants of the ongoing ImmuneRACE study, and 1,000 to 1,500 subjects contributed by 6 global collaborators. Nearly every sample came with metadata listing a de-identified subject ID, COVID-19 status, age in years and sex. HLA class I and class II types, where available, came from metadata supplied by the sample provider rather than from assay-based typing.

TCRbeta CDR3 regions were amplified from genomic DNA by means of the immunoSEQ Assay, a bias-controlled multiplex PCR. On the authors' methods: The number of nucleated cells in each sample was estimated from the amplification of reference gene primers within the assay. To quantify the absolute abundance of each unique TCRbeta CDR3 rearrangement, sequence reads were collapsed and filtered. For each sample, productive Simpson clonality was calculated as the square root of Simpson's diversity index over productive rearrangements. TCRdb took this table from immuneACCESS and kept in-frame rearrangements with V and J called. Such tables lack part of the clones; where checked against another copy, unresolved V genes explain under half of the gap, and the rest is unexplained. V, J and clone size are those of that table, while D and trimming were read from the DNA. The sample includes 100,000 to 150,000 clones, with about 88% observed a single time. Of the sample, roughly 2.2% is held by the ten largest clones.

Enrolling through a virtual design, the prospective study's participants ranged in age from roughly 18 to 95 years and lived across 24 United States geographic areas. In the prospective study, cohorts were assigned on the basis of participant-reported clinical history obtained from a screening survey and a study questionnaire. Recovered participants in ImmuneRACE Cohort 3 were defined as having two consecutive negative NP/OP PCR tests, clearance from a healthcare professional, or resolution of symptoms. Mobile phlebotomists in the prospective study collected whole blood, serum and a nasopharyngeal or oropharyngeal swab from every participant. Prospective study participants could optionally give additional blood draws and questionnaires over an approximately 2-month period. Prospective study blood samples were shipped either frozen or at room temperature before DNA extraction. Beyond this particular receptor, the publication reports: The amount of clinical and demographic metadata varied by source and participant and was provided uncurated.

V lost 4 bases and J lost 5 bases, and the count of bases not matched to a germline gene is 12. The germline V gene sets CDR1 to SGDLS and CDR2 to YYNGEE. From its cysteine to its phenylalanine, the CDR3 spans 15 amino acids. Only the CDR3 portion is preserved as DNA: 45 bases, with reading frame beginning at the first base. This receptor was identified in a woman between 50 and 59 years old who had recovered from COVID-19. Sequences were obtained from PBMCs or T cells enriched from blood (not recorded which). The chain is made from TRBV9 and TRBJ2-7; 7 central bases correspond to TRBD1. The nucleotides read TGTGCCAGCAGCCTTGGACAGGCGCTGCTTAACGAGCAGTACTTC. The encoded protein is CASSLGQALLNEQYF.